A selection of T cell receptor beta chains follows, all from one sample in a study of cytomegalovirus exposure and HLA in healthy donors. Sequencing was performed with immunoSEQ multiplex PCR; in TCRdb, only in-frame clones are kept and a portion is missing. The sample consists of approximately 170,000 clones, 77% of them appearing once. The specimen was PBMCs. These receptors all come from a woman aged 40 to 55 in good health and CMV-seropositive. Both conserved end residues are part of each CDR3. D genes are given only for firm matches. For some rows the clone size is stated as once, few or many, or as a class when expanded; others skip it.

V: TRBV19
D: NA
J: TRBJ1-4
size: NA
DNA: TGTGCCAGTAGTCCCGGGATCGTTAATGAAAAACTGTTTTTT
CDR3: CASSPGIVNEKLFF

V: TRBV6-5
D: TRBD2
J: TRBJ2-1
size: NA
DNA: TGTGCCAGCAGTCCCACTAGCGACGTGCAGTTCTTC
CDR3: CASSPTSDVQFF

V: TRBV5-1
D: NA
J: TRBJ1-2
size: NA
DNA: TGCGCCAGCAGCTCACAGGGATTAGTTAACTATGGCTACACCTTC
CDR3: CASSSQGLVNYGYTF

V: TRBV5-8
D: TRBD1
J: TRBJ1-5
size: NA
DNA: TGTGCCAGCAGCCCCAAGGACAGGGTGGATCAGCCCCAGCATTTT
CDR3: CASSPKDRVDQPQHF

V: TRBV25-1
D: NA
J: TRBJ2-6
size: NA
DNA: TGTGCCAGCAGATCAACTGGGGCCAACGTCCTGACTTTC
CDR3: CASRSTGANVLTF

V: TRBV7-2
D: NA
J: TRBJ1-4
size: NA
DNA: TGTGCCAGCAGCTTAGGGGGCTATGAAAAACTGTTTTTT
CDR3: CASSLGGYEKLFF

V: TRBV7-2
D: NA
J: TRBJ2-7
size: NA
DNA: TGTGCCAGCAGCCGGGACACCTACTACGAGCAGTACTTC
CDR3: CASSRDTYYEQYF

V: TRBV6-5
D: TRBD1
J: TRBJ1-2
size: few
DNA: TGTGCCAGCAGTTACAGGGACAGGGGTAACTATGGCTACACCTTC
CDR3: CASSYRDRGNYGYTF

V: TRBV29-1
D: TRBD2
J: TRBJ2-7
size: NA
DNA: TGCAGCGCCCTAGCGGGGGCCAACTACGAGCAGTACTTC
CDR3: CSALAGANYEQYF

V: TRBV5-1
D: TRBD2
J: TRBJ2-1
size: NA
DNA: TGCGCCAGCAGCTTGCCGGTGGCGGGAGGATCCTACAATGAGCAGTTCTTC
CDR3: CASSLPVAGGSYNEQFF

V: TRBV13
D: NA
J: TRBJ2-1
size: few
DNA: TGTGCCAGCAGCTCGTTCGCTTCGGACAATGAGCAGTTCTTC
CDR3: CASSSFASDNEQFF

V: TRBV4-1
D: NA
J: TRBJ1-4
size: NA
DNA: TGCGCCAGCAGCCCAGCAGGGGTCACTAATGAAAAACTGTTTTTT
CDR3: CASSPAGVTNEKLFF

V: TRBV7-9
D: TRBD1
J: TRBJ1-2
size: NA
DNA: TGTGCCAGCAGCTTATTCCAGGGGGGCGGAGATGGCTACACCTTC
CDR3: CASSLFQGGGDGYTF

V: TRBV4-3
D: NA
J: TRBJ1-3
size: NA
DNA: TGCGCCAGCAGCCAAGATTATGGAAACACCATATATTTT
CDR3: CASSQDYGNTIYF

V: TRBV15
D: NA
J: TRBJ1-2
size: NA
DNA: TGTGCCACCAGCAGAGAGAAGAATTCGGGTCCCTATGGCTACACCTTC
CDR3: CATSREKNSGPYGYTF

V: TRBV7-2
D: TRBD2
J: TRBJ2-3
size: NA
DNA: TGTGCCAGCAGCTCGTCGGGACTAGCGGGACTCTCTGGCACAGATACGCAGTATTTT
CDR3: CASSSSGLAGLSGTDTQYF

V: TRBV6-5
D: TRBD1
J: TRBJ1-1
size: NA
DNA: TGTGCCAGCAGTACACAGGGGAAGGGCACTGAAGCTTTCTTT
CDR3: CASSTQGKGTEAFF

V: TRBV29-1
D: NA
J: TRBJ1-1
size: NA
DNA: TGCAGCGCCTCCAGGGGAGAGTGGACTGAAGCTTTCTTT
CDR3: CSASRGEWTEAFF

V: TRBV18
D: TRBD2
J: TRBJ2-3
size: NA
DNA: TGTGCCAGCTCACCACCGGGAGGGCGGAGCACAGATACGCAGTATTTT
CDR3: CASSPPGGRSTDTQYF

V: TRBV11-3
D: NA
J: TRBJ2-5
size: NA
DNA: TGTGCCAGCAGTCATGGACAGGAGACCCAGTACTTC
CDR3: CASSHGQETQYF

V: TRBV7-2
D: TRBD2
J: TRBJ2-7
size: NA
DNA: TGTGCCAGCAGCTTACCGCGACTAGCGAGCCTCCAGTACTTC
CDR3: CASSLPRLASLQYF

V: TRBV19
D: TRBD1
J: TRBJ2-5
size: NA
DNA: TGTGCCAGTAGTCAGGACAGGCTCACGGCCCAGTACTTC
CDR3: CASSQDRLTAQYF

V: TRBV7-7
D: NA
J: TRBJ2-5
size: NA
DNA: TGTGCCAGCAGCTCGAACGGGCGGGGTGAGACCCAGTACTTC
CDR3: CASSSNGRGETQYF

V: TRBV6-5
D: TRBD1
J: TRBJ1-2
size: NA
DNA: TGTGCCAGCAGCTCGGACAGGGATAACTATGGCTACACCTTC
CDR3: CASSSDRDNYGYTF